The 21 T cell receptor beta chains below all came from one sample that was sequenced in a study of cytomegalovirus exposure and HLA in healthy donors. 13 Jbeta primers and 60 Vbeta primers were used for the PCR. Clones were sequenced by immunoSEQ multiplex PCR, and TCRdb holds only the in-frame ones, with some missing. The data show about 98,000 clones, around 68% seen once. The sequenced sample was PBMCs. The receptors originated from a female donor in good health and CMV-seronegative.

The chain combines TRBV5-4 with TRBJ1-1; no reliable D call. Per the germline V gene, CDR1 is SGHNT and CDR2 is YYREEE (reference sequence). Between the trimmed V and J ends, which lost 2 bases and 2 bases, there was a span of 10 bases. The CDR3 runs 14 residues. This chain's CDR3 is CASSFPGLNTEAFF. The CDR3 region has the DNA TGTGCCAGCAGCTTTCCGGGTCTCAACACTGAAGCTTTCTTT.

The CDR3: CASSVVGQPNTGELFF. In nucleotides, the CDR3 is TGTGCCAGCAGCGTAGTGGGACAGCCGAACACCGGGGAGCTGTTTTTT. This chain joins TRBV9 and TRBJ2-2; TRBD1 agrees at 7 bases. This CDR3 contains 16 residues. Germline CDR1 SGDLS, CDR2 YYNGEE. V lost 0 bases, J lost 0 bases, and 2 bases stayed unmatched.

There are a few counts of this clone. This chain links TRBV6-6 with TRBJ2-7, with 12 positions matching TRBD2. This CDR3 has 14 residues. The J segment lost 7 bases and the V segment lost 6 bases, leaving 7 bases of the junction unmatched. Germline CDR1 MNHNY, CDR2 SVGAGI (reference sequence). CDR3 residues: CASSLAGGSDEQYF. Written as DNA, the CDR3 is TGTGCCAGCAGCCTAGCGGGGGGGTCGGATGAGCAGTACTTC.

The chain joins TRBV18 to TRBJ1-1; D gene uncertain. This CDR3 region has 13 residues. V was trimmed by 0 bases and J by 7 bases, leaving 9 bases between them. From germline, CDR1 is KGHSH and CDR2 LQKENI. CDR3 in DNA: TGTGCCAGCTCACCACCATACGGGAATGAAGCTTTCTTT. Translation: CASSPPYGNEAFF.

The J gene is TRBJ1-1, the V gene TRBV14; D not certain. Looked up from germline, CDR1 is SGHDN and CDR2 is FVKESK. V was shortened by 5 bases and J by 0 bases, with 7 bases between the two germline ends. This CDR3 region has 13 residues. This CDR3 reads CASSIQMNTEAFF. Written as DNA, the CDR3 is TGTGCCAGCAGCATACAGATGAACACTGAAGCTTTCTTT.

V is TRBV30 and J is TRBJ2-5; 7 nucleotides agree with TRBD1. This CDR3 comprises 15 residues. Germline V gene lookup returns CDR1 GTSNPN and CDR2 SVGIG (reference sequence). Trimming removed 4 bases from V and 5 bases from J; junction bases left unmatched: 13. The CDR3 sequence is CAWNRDSQEGETQYF. As DNA, the CDR3 is TGTGCCTGGAATCGGGACAGCCAAGAAGGCGAGACCCAGTACTTC.

The genes are TRBV10-3 and TRBJ2-4; D is possibly TRBD2 (6 bases). Trimming stripped 4 bases from V and 5 bases from J, with 12 bases between. CDR3 length equals 14 residues. Germline CDR1 ENHRY, CDR2 SYGVKD. The CDR3 bases are TGTGCCATCAGTGTGGGGTCGGGAGAAAACATTCAGTACTTC. Protein sequence: CAISVGSGENIQYF.

The J gene is TRBJ2-7, the V gene TRBV27; 10 nucleotides agree with TRBD2. The trim removed 1 base at V and 3 bases at J, leaving 6 bases unmatched. The germline V gene has CDR1 MNHEY and CDR2 SMNVEV (reference sequence). The CDR3 extends over 16 amino acids. For the CDR3, the DNA is TGTGCCAGCAGTTTATATGCTAGCGGGAGAAACTACGAGCAGTACTTC. Translation: CASSLYASGRNYEQYF.

This chain joins TRBV27 and TRBJ2-4, with a weak D call TRBD2 (6 bases). The CDR3 sequence is 14 residues long. V gave up 5 bases and J gave up 5 bases, with 13 bases separating them. Germline lookup yields CDR1 MNHEY and CDR2 SMNVEV (reference sequence). The CDR3 bases are TGTGCCAGCAGTCCCCGGAGGGCGGAAAACATTCAGTACTTC. It codes for CASSPRRAENIQYF.

The chain combines TRBV6-6 with TRBJ2-7; 11 bases are shared with TRBD1. The CDR3 length is 14 residues. Germline CDR1 reads MNHNY; CDR2 reads SVGAGI (reference sequence). J gave up 5 bases and V 5 bases, and 5 bases lay outside the gene matches. CDR3: CASSKDRGRHEQYF. CDR3 in DNA: TGTGCCAGCAGTAAGGACAGGGGGCGTCACGAGCAGTACTTC.

The chain joins TRBV11-2 to TRBJ2-7; D ambiguous. The CDR3 has 13 amino acids. Deletions cut 5 bases from V and 7 bases from J, with 15 bases between. Germline V gene sequence: CDR1 SGHAT, CDR2 FQNNGV. CDR3 nucleotides: TGTGCCAGCAGCCCCTTCTCGGTCTGGGAGCAGTACTTC. Protein: CASSPFSVWEQYF.

This clone was recorded a few times. This rearrangement joins TRBV19 to TRBJ1-1; D not resolved. This CDR3 is built from 14 residues. Looked up from germline, CDR1 is LNHDA and CDR2 is SQIVND (reference sequence). Between the trimmed V and J ends, which lost 5 bases and 0 bases, there was a span of 10 bases. CDR3 nucleotide sequence: TGTGCCAGTAGTCTCACGAACTTGAACACTGAAGCTTTCTTT. It yields the protein CASSLTNLNTEAFF.

The rearrangement joins TRBV28 to TRBJ1-2; 8 bases align to TRBD1. Germline V gives CDR1 MDHEN, CDR2 SYDVKM. V gave up 8 bases and J gave up 5 bases; unmatched junction bases: 10. The CDR3 consists of 14 residues. CDR3 region: CASDQGAVSYGYTF. The CDR3 DNA is TGTGCCAGCGACCAGGGGGCTGTTTCTTATGGCTACACCTTC.

J is TRBJ2-7 and V is TRBV27; the D gene is possibly TRBD2 (5 bases). Looked up from germline, CDR1 is MNHEY and CDR2 is SMNVEV (reference sequence). V lost 0 bases and J lost 3, with 12 bases in between. CDR3 size: 15 residues. CDR3 sequence: CASSLSPSRVYEQYF. CDR3 coding DNA: TGTGCCAGCAGTTTATCACCTAGCCGCGTCTACGAGCAGTACTTC.

This chain links TRBV18 with TRBJ2-2; D perhaps matches TRBD2 (5 bases). Germline-derived CDR1 and CDR2 are KGHSH and LQKENI. The CDR3 is 14 amino acids. Trimming stripped 11 bases from V and 0 bases from J, with 13 bases between. CDR3 loop: CASDGLANTGELFF. Written as DNA, the CDR3 is TGTGCCTCCGACGGACTCGCGAACACCGGGGAGCTGTTTTTT. The full variable domain, in which reference TRBV18 and TRBJ2-2 provide the parts outside the CDR3, is NAGVMQNPRHLVRRRGQEARLRCSPMKGHSHVYWYRQLPEEGLKFMVYLQKENIIDESGMPKERFSAEFPKEGPSILRIQQVVRGDSAAYFCASDGLANTGELFFGEGSRLTVL.

The chain links TRBV12-5 to TRBJ1-5; 9 bases line up with TRBD1. The germline CDR1 and CDR2 sequences are LGHNT and FRNRAP. The CDR3 spans 18 residues. V was pared by 6 bases and J by 5 bases, with 17 bases of the junction left unmatched. Here the CDR3 reads CASGPGSTRWTGDQPQHF. The CDR3, as DNA: TGTGCTAGTGGCCCCGGTTCGACTAGGTGGACAGGGGATCAGCCCCAGCATTTT.

The CDR3 loop is CASLLRGSGYGYTF. The CDR3 region has the DNA TGTGCCAGCTTACTCAGGGGGTCTGGCTATGGCTACACCTTC. This chain joins TRBV28 and TRBJ1-2; 7 nucleotides line up with TRBD1. The CDR3 has 14 residues. From germline, CDR1 is MDHEN and CDR2 SYDVKM. The junction had 10 bases not matched to a gene; V was cut back by 8 bases and J by 4 bases.

The V call is TRBV29-1, the J call TRBJ2-3; D is undetermined. The germline V and J ends were trimmed by 6 bases and 1 base, with 14 bases remaining between them. The CDR3 length is 14 residues. Germline CDR1 SQVTM, CDR2 ANQGSEA. The CDR3, as DNA: TGCAGCGTCCCCTTGAACTTCCGCACAGATACGCAGTATTTT. Its protein is CSVPLNFRTDTQYF.

This clone was observed a few times. The V and J genes are TRBV30 and TRBJ1-2; 9 bases map to TRBD1. Trimming at V came to 3 bases and at J to 4 bases, leaving 6 bases not matched to a gene. The germline V gene has CDR1 GTSNPN and CDR2 SVGIG (reference sequence). This CDR3 comprises 14 residues. CDR3: CAWRRTGGAYGYTF. CDR3 bases: TGTGCCTGGAGGCGCACAGGGGGCGCCTATGGCTACACCTTC.

This clone was seen a handful of times. The chain uses TRBV10-1 and TRBJ2-7; 7 bases agree with TRBD1. Germline values: CDR1 WNHNN, CDR2 SYGVQD (reference sequence). This CDR3 is built from 16 residues. The V segment lost 2 bases and the J segment 2 bases; nucleotides outside the gene matches: 9. CDR3: CASSEIGTAGTYEQYF. The CDR3 region has the DNA TGCGCCAGCAGTGAGATCGGGACAGCAGGGACCTACGAGCAGTACTTC.

In this sample, this clone turned up once. The chain has TRBV5-4 and TRBJ2-3, with 9 positions matching TRBD2. V was clipped by 4 bases and J by 4 bases; unmatched bases: 13. Germline CDR1 reads SGHNT; CDR2 reads YYREEE (reference sequence). The CDR3 is 17 amino acids. The CDR3 DNA reads TGTGCCAGCAGCCCCGGTGTTAGCGGGAGCTTCGCAGATACGCAGTATTTT. This translates into CASSPGVSGSFADTQYF.